This entry lists 19 T cell receptor beta chains sequenced from one sample in a study of shared clonotypes between healthy human individuals. Naive CD8 cells lacked CD45RO, underwent positive selection for CCR7 and left out terminally differentiated effector memory CD45RA+ cells. Clones were read by immunoSEQ multiplex PCR, and TCRdb kept only the in-frame ones, dropping some. The data hold 1.5 million to 2.5 million clones, with less than 95% observed a single time. The sequenced sample was naive CD8+ T cells sorted from blood. All receptors come from a man aged 18 to 29 in good health.

V gene TRBV9 combines with J gene TRBJ2-3; TRBD2 matches at 8 bases. The trim removed 7 bases at V and 8 bases at J, leaving 12 bases unmatched. This CDR3 has 14 residues. CDR1 is SGDLS and CDR2 is YYNGEE in the germline V gene. The CDR3 loop is CASAYERERATQYF. CDR3 DNA sequence: TGTGCCAGCGCCTATGAGCGGGAGAGGGCTACGCAGTATTTT.

The chain has TRBV9 and TRBJ2-3; tentative D call: TRBD2 (6 bases). The ends were cut back, 5 bases at V and 4 bases at J, with 20 bases in the middle. Germline V lookup: CDR1 SGDLS, CDR2 YYNGEE. The CDR3 consists of 16 residues. The DNA of the CDR3 is TGTGCCAGCAGTGGCGGGGACGGTTCTTTTGCAGATACGCAGTATTTT. Its protein is CASSGGDGSFADTQYF. Filled out from reference TRBV9 and TRBJ2-3, the complete variable domain reads DSGVTQTPKHLITATGQRVTLRCSPRSGDLSVYWYQQSLDQGLQFLIQYYNGEERAKGNILERFSAQQFPDLHSELNLSSLELGDSALYFCASSGGDGSFADTQYFGPGTRLTVL.

The V gene is TRBV10-2, the J gene TRBJ2-7; TRBD2 agrees at 7 bases. Per the germline V gene, CDR1 is WSHSY and CDR2 is SAAADI. The CDR3 is 14 residues long. Germline trimming cut 4 bases from V and 7 bases from J; bases unmatched to any gene: 10. The CDR3 protein is CASSASGVREEQYF. Here the CDR3 DNA reads TGCGCCAGCAGTGCGAGCGGGGTGAGGGAAGAGCAGTACTTC.

This rearrangement joins TRBV2 to TRBJ2-3; perhaps TRBD1 as D (6 bases). Germline-derived CDR1 and CDR2 are SNHLY and FYNNEI. The CDR3 spans 15 residues. V was trimmed by 7 bases and J by 0 bases, leaving 14 bases between them. The CDR3 region has the DNA TGTGCCAGCACCGAAGGACAGTCTAGCACAGATACGCAGTATTTT. As protein: CASTEGQSSTDTQYF.

The chain couples TRBV11-2 to TRBJ1-2, with no clear D. Germline-derived CDR1 and CDR2 are SGHAT and FQNNGV. The V and J ends lost 6 bases and 5 bases respectively, with 16 bases between them. The CDR3 is made up of 14 amino acids. The CDR3 is CASSGLALYYGYTF. CDR3 in DNA: TGTGCCAGCAGTGGCCTCGCCTTATATTATGGCTACACCTTC.

V gene TRBV7-9 combines with J gene TRBJ2-3; D is perhaps TRBD2 (6 bases). In germline, CDR1 is SEHNR, CDR2 FQNEAQ (reference sequence). The CDR3 is made up of 15 amino acids. V was pared by 3 bases and J by 2 bases, with 12 bases between. This CDR3 reads CASSFGEDSTDTQYF. The CDR3 DNA reads TGTGCCAGCAGCTTCGGGGAGGACTCCACAGATACGCAGTATTTT.

The CDR3 protein is CASKDRGHEKLFF. CDR3 nucleotide sequence: TGTGCCAGCAAGGACAGGGGACATGAAAAACTGTTTTTT. The rearrangement uses TRBV6-1 and TRBJ1-4; 9 nucleotides agree with TRBD1. V gave up 7 bases and J gave up 6 bases; unmatched junction bases: 3. The CDR3 totals 13 residues. Germline-derived CDR1 and CDR2 are MNHNS and SASEGT.

This chain links TRBV7-2 with TRBJ2-1; 13 positions agree with TRBD2. CDR3 length: 19 amino acids. Germline V gives CDR1 SGHTA, CDR2 FQGNSA. The V segment lost 5 bases and the J segment 4 bases; nucleotides outside the gene matches: 14. CDR3 amino acids: CASSPGGWVLAGGYNEQFF. CDR3 in DNA: TGTGCCAGCAGCCCAGGAGGTTGGGTACTAGCGGGAGGGTACAATGAGCAGTTCTTC.

As concerns this clone: In the same sample, other DNA sequences code for this CDR3. V and J are TRBV19 and TRBJ2-7; maybe TRBD1 (6 bases). The V end lost 3 bases, the J end lost 4 bases, and 10 bases lay between the germline ends. The CDR3 contains 13 residues. Germline loops: CDR1 LNHDA, CDR2 SQIVND (reference sequence). The CDR3 DNA is TGTGCCAGTAGTATTGGGCAGGGGTACGAGCAGTACTTC. It is translated as CASSIGQGYEQYF.

This clone came up a few times. The J gene is TRBJ1-2, the V gene TRBV28; D remains unclear. V was trimmed by 8 bases and J by 2 bases, leaving 9 bases between them. The CDR3 sequence is 12 residues long. CDR1 and CDR2 from the germline V gene are MDHEN and SYDVKM. CDR3 sequence reads: CASVGVNYGYTF. DNA of the CDR3: TGTGCCAGCGTCGGCGTAAACTATGGCTACACCTTC.

This chain links TRBV6-5 with TRBJ1-1, with a tentative D call TRBD1 (5 bases). The V end lost 2 bases, the J end lost 8 bases, and 15 bases lay between the germline ends. CDR3 length equals 14 residues. Germline-derived CDR1 and CDR2 are MNHEY and SVGAGI. CDR3 sequence (DNA): TGTGCCAGCAGTTACCAAGAGGGTGGACAAGAAGCTTTCTTT. It yields the protein CASSYQEGGQEAFF.

Note on this clone: Other DNA sequences from this sample encode an identical CDR3 as well. The CDR3 reads CASSQRTSASYEQYF. Written as DNA, the CDR3 is TGCGCCAGCAGCCAGCGAACTAGCGCCTCCTACGAGCAGTACTTC. The chain uses TRBV4-1 and TRBJ2-7, with 7 bases matching TRBD2. The CDR3 sequence is 15 residues long. V gave up 3 bases and J gave up 0 bases; unmatched junction bases: 5. Germline lookup yields CDR1 MGHRA and CDR2 YSYEKL.

The gene calls are TRBV6-5 and TRBJ2-7; D could derive from TRBD1 or TRBD2 (5 bases each). This CDR3 spans 14 amino acids. Per germline, CDR1 MNHEY and CDR2 SVGAGI. The V gene lost 4 bases and the J gene lost 2 bases, with 12 bases spanning the gap. The CDR3, as DNA: TGTGCCAGCAGTTCCGGGGCAGGGCCCTACGAGCAGTACTTC. Translation: CASSSGAGPYEQYF.

This clone appeared once. In DNA form, the CDR3 reads TGTGCCAGCAGCTTAGTGGACCCCCTAGCTTCCTACGAGCAGTACTTC. Its protein is CASSLVDPLASYEQYF. The chain uses TRBV7-9 and TRBJ2-7, with a tentative D call TRBD2 (5 bases). The CDR3 sequence is 16 residues long. CDR1 is SEHNR and CDR2 is FQNEAQ in the germline V gene (reference sequence). The ends were cut back, 1 base at V and 1 base at J, with 14 bases in the middle.

The chain employs TRBV7-9 and TRBJ2-3, with TRBD2 as a possible D gene (6 bases). The germline V gene encodes CDR1 SEHNR and CDR2 FQNEAQ (reference sequence). The CDR3 contains 14 residues. The V end lost 3 bases, the J end lost 5 bases, and 12 bases lay between the germline ends. CDR3 sequence reads: CASSFFGSLDTQYF. CDR3 DNA sequence: TGTGCCAGCAGCTTCTTCGGGAGTTTAGATACGCAGTATTTT.

The J gene is TRBJ1-5, the V gene TRBV7-2, with D maybe TRBD1 (6 bases). The germline CDR1 and CDR2 sequences are SGHTA and FQGNSA. Trimming stripped 1 base from V and 5 bases from J, with 12 bases between. The CDR3 covers 15 residues. The CDR3 DNA reads as TGTGCCAGCAGCTTAGGGACAGAGGGAGATCAGCCCCAGCATTTT. Amino acids: CASSLGTEGDQPQHF.

The chain links TRBV11-2 to TRBJ2-7; 9 nucleotides match TRBD1. V shed 6 bases and J 3 bases; nucleotides not matched to a gene: 6. The germline CDR1 and CDR2 sequences are SGHAT and FQNNGV. The CDR3 is 14 residues long. The CDR3 DNA reads TGTGCCAGCAGTATCACAGGGGGCAACTACGAGCAGTACTTC. Its translation is CASSITGGNYEQYF.

This chain links TRBV5-4 with TRBJ2-7, with a tentative D call TRBD2 (6 bases). V shed 4 bases and J shed 1 base, with 9 bases lying between them. The germline V gene encodes CDR1 SGHNT and CDR2 YYREEE (reference sequence). CDR3 length equals 13 residues. This CDR3 reads CASSRGGSYEQYF. DNA for the CDR3: TGTGCCAGCAGCCGTGGGGGGTCCTACGAGCAGTACTTC.

The CDR3 loop is CASSEPGQANYGYTF. CDR3 nucleotides: TGTGCCAGCAGTGAACCTGGACAGGCGAACTATGGCTACACCTTC. The J gene is TRBJ1-2, the V gene TRBV2, with TRBD1 matching 7 bases. CDR3 length: 15 residues. The germline gives CDR1 SNHLY, CDR2 FYNNEI. The ends lost 2 bases at V and 2 bases at J; junction bases unmatched: 5.